A single sample is the source of the 3 T cell receptor beta chains below, sequenced in a study of patients and donors after allogeneic stem cell transplantation. TCRdb re-analysed the RT-PCR reads in MiXCR, keeping a single row per CDR3 protein. The sample lists a few hundred thousand distinct CDR3 sequences, 13% to 15% occurring once. Sequenced input: blood, either unsorted or a sorted T cell fraction (not recorded which). The receptors were sampled from a human donor who was either an allogeneic HSCT recipient or a stem cell or donor lymphocyte infusion donor (not recorded which). It is not recorded whose cells these are; they may come from a transplant donor.

In its sample, this clonotype was seen a few times. The chain uses TRBV5-1 and TRBJ2-5, with D tentatively TRBD1 or TRBD2 (5 bases each). The germline V and J ends were trimmed by 4 bases and 3 bases, with 10 bases remaining between them. Germline V lookup: CDR1 SGHRS, CDR2 YFSETQ. The CDR3 sequence is 13 residues long. The CDR3 sequence is CASSGLGEETQYF. In DNA, the CDR3 is TGCGCCAGCAGCGGGCTGGGGGAAGAGACCCAGTACTTC.

This clonotype was seen at least ten times. The chain joins TRBV5-1 to TRBJ2-3; D remains ambiguous. V gave up 1 base and J gave up 2 bases, with 11 bases separating them. Germline V gene lookup returns CDR1 SGHRS and CDR2 YFSETQ. CDR3 length: 15 residues. The CDR3 coding sequence is TGCGCCAGCAGCTTGTCCGGCAGCATCACAGATACGCAGTATTTT. Its translation: CASSLSGSITDTQYF.

J is TRBJ2-5 and V is TRBV6-5, with 12 bases matching TRBD2. Per the germline V gene, CDR1 is MNHEY and CDR2 is SVGAGI. The CDR3 contains 15 residues. After removal of 4 bases from V and 5 bases from J, the junction contained 5 bases not matched to a gene. The CDR3 sequence is CASSWTSGAGETQYF. CDR3 DNA: TGTGCCAGCAGTTGGACTAGCGGGGCGGGGGAGACCCAGTACTTC.